What follows describes a single TCR beta chain. Its target is not known. The sample is drawn from a study of radiotherapy plus CTLA-4 blockade in lung cancer. Study-wide findings and caveats: Radiotherapy was combined with ipilimumab, and tumor-derived TCR clones then expanded in blood.

Sequencing used immunoSEQ multiplex PCR; TCRdb keeps in-frame clones, though not all of them. The sample lists around 42,000 clones, 50% to 70% occurring once. V dropped 5 bases and J dropped 6; count of bases not matched to a gene: 9. The CDR3 length is 14 residues. The germline V gene has CDR1 SEHNR and CDR2 FQNEAQ (reference sequence). The TCR was taken from a human donor with non-small cell lung cancer who had a partial response to radiotherapy plus ipilimumab. The specimen comprised peripheral blood, sampled from a patient treated with radiotherapy plus ipilimumab. This chain connects TRBV7-9 to TRBJ2-7, with 8 bases that match TRBD2. For the CDR3, the DNA is TGTGCCAGCAGCGTACAGCGGGAGAGAGCCGAGCAGTACTTC. Translated: CASSVQRERAEQYF.